The clone carrying this T cell receptor beta chain was counted ten times or more. Antigen unknown. 5'RACE template switching generated TCR cDNA, adding a universal primer site and UMIs. Using its own MiXCR run on the 5' RACE reads, TCRdb lists one record per CDR3 protein. This table holds tens of thousands of distinct CDR3 sequences, less than 8.5% found once. The sample is drawn from a study of T cells after yellow fever vaccination. Study-wide results and caveats: A small share of clonotypes appeared in both CD4 and CD8 compartments. Most primary-vaccination clones reappeared after the booster (about 95% CD4, about 90% CD8). Peaking on day 5 versus 15, the secondary response was faster but weaker.

V was trimmed by 5 bases and J by 2 bases, leaving 18 bases between them. Germline V gene data show CDR1 as SSHAT and CDR2 as FNYEAQ (reference sequence). This CDR3 is built from 16 residues. This receptor was identified in a man aged 25-45 years who received the YFV17D yellow fever vaccine. The sequencing here drew on CD8+ T cells sorted from PBMCs, taken 15 days after the yellow fever booster vaccination. The chain couples TRBV7-7 to TRBJ2-5; D possibly matches TRBD1 or TRBD2 (5 bases each). In nucleotides, the CDR3 is TGTGCCAGCAGCCTATACGCTGGGACGCCACAAGAGACCCAGTACTTC. Encoded protein: CASSLYAGTPQETQYF.